What follows are 9 T cell receptor beta chains derived from one specimen sequenced in a study of T cell responses to AZD1222 COVID-19 vaccine. The method was immunoSEQ multiplex PCR; TCRdb's version includes in-frame clones alone and lacks a portion of them. Here the sample spans roughly 130,000 clones, around nine tenths being singletons. Here the sequenced sample was peripheral blood, taken 28 days after the second AZD1222 dose. The receptor set was obtained from an adult who received the AZD1222 COVID-19 vaccine.

V is TRBV11-2 and J is TRBJ1-5; D is ambiguous. The germline V gene has CDR1 SGHAT and CDR2 FQNNGV. Trimming stripped 5 bases from V and 4 bases from J, with 15 bases between. This CDR3 is 15 amino acids long. CDR3 coding DNA: TGTGCCAGCAGCCAAGGAGGAGCAAATAATCAGCCCCAGCATTTT. Translating it yields CASSQGGANNQPQHF.

This chain uses TRBV5-1 with TRBJ2-1; TRBD2 matches 9 bases. Germline V gene sequence: CDR1 SGHRS, CDR2 YFSETQ. Trimming cost V 5 bases and J 8 bases; bases outside gene matches: 14. CDR3 length: 16 amino acids. The CDR3: CASSSGGRAKWDEQFF. The CDR3 DNA sequence: TGCGCCAGCAGTTCAGGCGGGAGGGCCAAGTGGGATGAGCAGTTCTTC.

The chain joins TRBV30 to TRBJ1-1; a possible D gene is TRBD1 (6 bases). Germline CDR1 reads GTSNPN; CDR2 reads SVGIG (reference sequence). CDR3 size: 15 residues. The germline V and J ends were trimmed by 0 bases and 3 bases, with 14 bases remaining between them. CDR3 nucleotide sequence: TGTGCCTGGAGTGTACCGAGGACAGTTGACACTGAAGCTTTCTTT. The encoded protein is CAWSVPRTVDTEAFF.

The rearrangement uses TRBV27 and TRBJ2-7; 12 nucleotides agree with TRBD2. The length of the CDR3 is 18 residues. Germline values: CDR1 MNHEY, CDR2 SMNVEV (reference sequence). V shed 3 bases, J shed 4 bases, and the junction held 13 bases outside the gene matches. CDR3 sequence (DNA): TGTGCCAGCAGTTTGAGGACTAGCGGGGCGAATCCGGGATACGAGCAGTACTTC. Translated, it gives CASSLRTSGANPGYEQYF.

V is TRBV7-2 and J is TRBJ2-7; D is perhaps TRBD2 (6 bases). V lost 1 base and J 1 base, leaving 14 bases between the germline ends. This CDR3 has 16 residues. Germline V gene data show CDR1 as SGHTA and CDR2 as FQGNSA. CDR3 sequence: CASSLDVAASSYEQYF. The CDR3 DNA is TGTGCCAGCAGCTTAGACGTAGCGGCGTCATCCTACGAGCAGTACTTC.

The table lists this clone with a count of one. The chain recombines TRBV19 with TRBJ1-6; the D is unclear. V was cut by 3 bases and J by 7 bases, with 13 bases left in between. Germline V lookup: CDR1 LNHDA, CDR2 SQIVND (reference sequence). The length of the CDR3 is 15 residues. This CDR3 is CASSIGHSPNSPLHF. CDR3 DNA: TGTGCCAGTAGTATCGGGCACAGCCCGAATTCACCCCTCCACTTT.

This sequence joins TRBV18 and TRBJ2-2; 7 bases fit TRBD1. Germline V gene lookup returns CDR1 KGHSH and CDR2 LQKENI. The CDR3 is 17 residues long. The ends lost 2 bases at V and 0 bases at J; junction bases unmatched: 6. The CDR3 is CASSPKLTGPNTGELFF. For the CDR3, the DNA is TGTGCCAGCTCACCAAAACTGACAGGGCCGAACACCGGGGAGCTGTTTTTT.

This chain links TRBV6-2 or TRBV6-3 with TRBJ2-7; 11 bases agree with TRBD2. The germline V gene has CDR1 MNHEY and CDR2 SVGEGT. Losses at the gene ends were 2 bases for V and 6 bases for J; bases not matched to a gene: 6. The CDR3 runs to 15 residues. This chain's CDR3 is CASSYSLAGGIEQYF. The CDR3, as DNA: TGTGCCAGCAGTTACAGCCTAGCGGGGGGCATCGAGCAGTACTTC.

This clone has a handful of counts. The rearrangement links TRBV4-2 to TRBJ2-2; the match to TRBD2 covers 12 bases. The germline CDR1 and CDR2 sequences are LGHNA and YNFKEQ. The CDR3 sequence is 17 residues long. Trimming removed 4 bases from V and 6 bases from J; junction bases left unmatched: 9. The DNA of the CDR3 is TGTGCCAGCAGCCCCGGTTCGACTAGCGGGAGACCCGGGGAGCTGTTTTTT. Translation gives CASSPGSTSGRPGELFF.